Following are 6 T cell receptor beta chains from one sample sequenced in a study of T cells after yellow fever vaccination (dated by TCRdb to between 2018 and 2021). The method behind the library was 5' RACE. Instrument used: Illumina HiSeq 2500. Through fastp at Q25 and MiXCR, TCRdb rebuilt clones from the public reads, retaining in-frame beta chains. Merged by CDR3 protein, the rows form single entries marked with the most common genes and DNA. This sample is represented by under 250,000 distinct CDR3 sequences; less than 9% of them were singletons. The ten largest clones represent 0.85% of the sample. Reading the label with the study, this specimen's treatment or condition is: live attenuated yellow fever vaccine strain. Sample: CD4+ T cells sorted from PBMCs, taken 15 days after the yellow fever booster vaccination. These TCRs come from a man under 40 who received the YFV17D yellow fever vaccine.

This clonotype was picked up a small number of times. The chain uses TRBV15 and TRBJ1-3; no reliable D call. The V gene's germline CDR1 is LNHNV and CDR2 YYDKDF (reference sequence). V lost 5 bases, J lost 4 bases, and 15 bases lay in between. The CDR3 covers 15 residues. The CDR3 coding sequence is TGTGCCACCAGCCTCAGCCCCGTTCCCGGAAACACCATATATTTT. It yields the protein CATSLSPVPGNTIYF. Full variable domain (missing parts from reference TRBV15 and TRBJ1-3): DAMVIQNPRYQVTQFGKPVTLSCSQTLNHNVMYWYQQKSSQAPKLLFHYYDKDFNNEADTPDNFQSRRPNTSFCFLDIRSPGLGDTAMYLCATSLSPVPGNTIYFGEGSWLTVV.

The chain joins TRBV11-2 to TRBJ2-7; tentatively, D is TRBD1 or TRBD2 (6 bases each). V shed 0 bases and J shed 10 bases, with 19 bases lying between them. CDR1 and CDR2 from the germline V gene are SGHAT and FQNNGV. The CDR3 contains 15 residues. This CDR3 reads CASSLDVSTGAGQYF. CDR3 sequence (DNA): TGTGCCAGCAGCTTAGATGTTTCTACGGGGGCGGGTCAGTACTTC.

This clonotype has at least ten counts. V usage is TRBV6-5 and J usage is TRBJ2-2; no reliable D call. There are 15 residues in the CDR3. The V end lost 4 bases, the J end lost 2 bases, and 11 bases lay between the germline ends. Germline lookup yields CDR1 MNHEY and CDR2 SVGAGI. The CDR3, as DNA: TGTGCCAGCAGTTGGGATGGCGCAAACACCGGGGAGCTGTTTTTT. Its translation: CASSWDGANTGELFF.

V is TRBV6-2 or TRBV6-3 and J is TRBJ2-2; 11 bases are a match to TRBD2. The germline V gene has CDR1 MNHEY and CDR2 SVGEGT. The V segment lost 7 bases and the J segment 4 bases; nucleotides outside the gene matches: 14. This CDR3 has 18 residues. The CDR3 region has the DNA TGTGCCAGCACTGCCGGGACTAGCGGCCCCTCTAGCACCGGGGAGCTGTTTTTT. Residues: CASTAGTSGPSSTGELFF.

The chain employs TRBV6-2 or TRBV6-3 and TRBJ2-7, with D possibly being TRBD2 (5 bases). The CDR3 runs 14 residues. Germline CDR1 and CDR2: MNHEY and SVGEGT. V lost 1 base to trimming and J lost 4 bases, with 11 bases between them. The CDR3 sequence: CASSYLRLAYEQYF. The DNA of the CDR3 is TGTGCCAGCAGTTACTTACGGCTAGCATACGAGCAGTACTTC.

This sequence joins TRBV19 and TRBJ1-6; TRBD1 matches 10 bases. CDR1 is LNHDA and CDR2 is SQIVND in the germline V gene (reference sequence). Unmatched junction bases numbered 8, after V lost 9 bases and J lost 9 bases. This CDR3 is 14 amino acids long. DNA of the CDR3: TGTGCCAGCGCGCCGGGACAGGGGTCTTCACCCCTCCACTTT. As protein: CASAPGQGSSPLHF.